This T cell receptor beta chain was observed in a study of T-cell memory formation after mild COVID-19. For the study at large: In these data, TCR clusters were largely donor specific. Study observations and caveats: The study found balanced CD4/CD8 in clones contracting day 15 to 85 and a CD4+ lean in later expanders. The CD4+ clones that contracted clustered mainly within CM and EM, and the CD8+ clones concentrated in EMRA.

TCRdb analysed the 5' RACE reads with MiXCR anew, one entry per CDR3 protein. This table holds around 320,000 distinct CDR3 sequences, roughly 19% found once. In its sample, this clonotype was seen a few times. Its antigen remains unidentified. The CDR3 contains 16 residues. Losses at the gene ends were 5 bases for V and 4 bases for J; bases not matched to a gene: 12. This TCR derives from a man aged 18-30 years who had mild COVID-19 (a few samples of this study predate the infection). Cell type and time point are not known. Sequenced input: PBMCs or a T cell subset sorted from them (not recorded which). The V gene is TRBV12-3 or TRBV12-4, the J gene TRBJ2-7; 9 nucleotides line up with TRBD2. CDR3: CASSPTLSGGAYEQYF. The CDR3 DNA is TGTGCCAGCAGTCCAACACTTAGCGGGGGAGCATACGAGCAGTACTTC.